This TCR beta chain was found in a study of blood T cell repertoires in COVID-19. Study-level information: Spain, Italy and the United States supplied samples that represented acute and convalescent COVID-19.

This CDR3 has 14 residues. In germline, CDR1 is LGHDT, CDR2 YNNKEL (reference sequence). Sequencing was performed with immunoSEQ multiplex PCR; in TCRdb, only in-frame clones are kept and a portion is missing. The profile shows about 300,000 clones, about 87% of them singletons. About this clone itself: A read error may produce the germline difference seen at one junction end.

The material sequenced was peripheral blood. This chain connects TRBV3-1 (or the pseudogene TRBV3-2) to TRBJ1-2; 11 positions match TRBD1. This clonotype was obtained from an older man with acute or convalescent COVID-19. CDR3 nucleotide sequence: TGTGCCAACAGCCAAGGGACAGGGGGGTATGGCTACACCTTC. It specifies CANSQGTGGYGYTF.